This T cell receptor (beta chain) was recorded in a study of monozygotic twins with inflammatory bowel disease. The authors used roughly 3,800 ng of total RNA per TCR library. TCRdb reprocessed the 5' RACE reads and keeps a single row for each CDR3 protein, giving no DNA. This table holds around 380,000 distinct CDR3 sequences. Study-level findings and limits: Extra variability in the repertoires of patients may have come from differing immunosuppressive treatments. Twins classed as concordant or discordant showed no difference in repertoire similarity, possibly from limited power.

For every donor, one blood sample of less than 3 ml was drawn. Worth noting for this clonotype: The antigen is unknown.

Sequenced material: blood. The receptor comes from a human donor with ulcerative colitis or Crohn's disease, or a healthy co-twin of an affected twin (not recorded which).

The CDR3 reads CASTPDRWSETQYF. This chain joins TRBV10-2 and TRBJ2-5; TCRdb indicates TRBD1, and absent DNA this call remains unverified. CDR1 and CDR2 (germline): WSHSY, SAAADI. The CDR3 has 14 amino acids.